What follows describes a single T cell receptor beta chain. These data originate in a study of blood T cell repertoires in COVID-19. About the research overall: The United States, Italy and Spain were the sources of the acute and convalescent COVID-19 samples.

Trimming took off 0 bases at V and 2 bases at J, with 8 bases between the two ends. Germline lookup yields CDR1 MNHNS and CDR2 SASEGT. The CDR3 is made up of 15 amino acids. Authors' methods: Using reference gene primer amplification, nucleated cell counts were estimated. Generated by immunoSEQ multiplex PCR, the TCRdb table keeps only in-frame clones and is missing some. V, J and clone size reflect that table, while D and trimming were determined from the DNA. This sample yields about 140,000 clones, of which about 77% are seen a single time; roughly 8.9% belongs to the top ten. Source material: peripheral blood. This clonotype was obtained from a woman in her forties or fifties with active or convalescent COVID-19. J is TRBJ1-5 and V is TRBV6-1; D perhaps matches TRBD1 (5 bases). CDR3 nucleotides: TGTGCCAGCAGTGAAGCAGGGGTAGGCAATCAGCCCCAGCATTTT. It codes for CASSEAGVGNQPQHF.